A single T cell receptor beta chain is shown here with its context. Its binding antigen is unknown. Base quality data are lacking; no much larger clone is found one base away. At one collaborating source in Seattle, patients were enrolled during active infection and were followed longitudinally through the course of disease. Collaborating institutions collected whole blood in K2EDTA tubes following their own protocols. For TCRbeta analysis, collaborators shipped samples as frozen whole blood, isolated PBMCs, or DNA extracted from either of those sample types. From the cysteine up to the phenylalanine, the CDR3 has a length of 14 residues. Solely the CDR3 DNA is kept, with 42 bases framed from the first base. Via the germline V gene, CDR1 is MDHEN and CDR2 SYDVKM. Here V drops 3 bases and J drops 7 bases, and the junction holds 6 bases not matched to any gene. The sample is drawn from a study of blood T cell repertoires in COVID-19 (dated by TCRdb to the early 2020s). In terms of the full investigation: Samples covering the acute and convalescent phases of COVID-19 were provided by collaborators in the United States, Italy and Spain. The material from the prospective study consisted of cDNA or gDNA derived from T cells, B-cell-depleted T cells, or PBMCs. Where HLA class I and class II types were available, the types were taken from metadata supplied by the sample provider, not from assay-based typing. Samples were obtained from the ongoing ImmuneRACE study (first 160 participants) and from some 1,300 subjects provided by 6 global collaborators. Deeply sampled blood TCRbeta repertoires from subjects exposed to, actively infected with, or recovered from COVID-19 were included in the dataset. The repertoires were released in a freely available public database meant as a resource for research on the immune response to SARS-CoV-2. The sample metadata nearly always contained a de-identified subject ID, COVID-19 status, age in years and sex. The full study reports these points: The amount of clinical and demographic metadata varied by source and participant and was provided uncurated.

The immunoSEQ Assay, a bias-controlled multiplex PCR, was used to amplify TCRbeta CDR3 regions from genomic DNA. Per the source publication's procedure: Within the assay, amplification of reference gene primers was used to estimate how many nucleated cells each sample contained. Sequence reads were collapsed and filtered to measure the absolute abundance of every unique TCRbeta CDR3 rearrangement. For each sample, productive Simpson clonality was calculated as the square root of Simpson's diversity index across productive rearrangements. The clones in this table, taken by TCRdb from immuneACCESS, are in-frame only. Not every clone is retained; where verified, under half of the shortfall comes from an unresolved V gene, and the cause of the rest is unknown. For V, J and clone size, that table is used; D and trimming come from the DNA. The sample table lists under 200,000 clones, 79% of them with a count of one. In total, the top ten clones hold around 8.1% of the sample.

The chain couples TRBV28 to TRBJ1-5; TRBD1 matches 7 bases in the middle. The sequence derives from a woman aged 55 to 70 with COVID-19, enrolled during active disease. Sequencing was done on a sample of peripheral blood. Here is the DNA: TGTGCCAGCAGTTTCTCGACAGGGCCCCAGCCCCAGCATTTT. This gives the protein CASSFSTGPQPQHF.